This TCR beta chain was recovered during a study of blood T cell repertoires in COVID-19. Study at large: From the United States, Italy and Spain came samples of acute and convalescent COVID-19. The analysed material was cDNA or gDNA that came from T cells, B-cell-depleted T cells, or PBMCs.

In the source study's methods: Counts of nucleated cells, estimated from reference gene primer amplification, were obtained. Some clones are missing from TCRdb's copy, which holds only in-frame ones; the method was immunoSEQ multiplex PCR. V and J calls plus clone size are reproduced from that table; the DNA served to infer D and trimming. The sample holds about 200,000 clones, around 88% seen once. The CDR3 runs 17 residues. Germline V gives CDR1 SGHNT, CDR2 YYREEE (reference sequence). Trimming cost V 0 bases and J 4 bases; bases outside gene matches: 6. The source of this sequence is a man younger than 35 with active or convalescent COVID-19. The chain carries TRBV5-4 and TRBJ2-2; 10 bases match TRBD2. The sample consisted of peripheral blood. The CDR3, as DNA: TGTGCCAGCAGCTTGGACCCACTAGCGGGAAGCACCGGGGAGCTGTTTTTT. This translates into CASSLDPLAGSTGELFF.